Presented here are 31 T cell receptor beta chains from one specimen sequenced in a study of beta chain features in type 1 diabetes. Study findings and constraints: Shorter TCRB CDR3s, moderately but significantly so, marked every one of the four CD4+ subsets in Type 1 diabetes patients.

As every portion of the isolated RNA was reverse transcribed, the sequencing read expressed TCRB transcripts. Using immunoSEQ multiplex PCR, the repertoire was profiled, and TCRdb retains in-frame clones only, with some absent. The sample consists of some 270,000 clones, around 9.9% of them appearing once. These receptors have no known antigen. Sequencing was carried out using naive CD4+ T cells from blood. Receptor source: a man aged 25-45 years with type 1 diabetes.

V and J are TRBV29-1 and TRBJ2-1; perhaps TRBD1 as D (5 bases). This CDR3 region has 16 residues. V lost 1 base and J 4 bases, leaving 17 bases between the germline ends. Germline-derived CDR1 and CDR2 are SQVTM and ANQGSEA. CDR3 nucleotide sequence: TGCAGCGTTGAAGGGGGCGAGCTGATTGGATACAATGAGCAGTTCTTC. Protein: CSVEGGELIGYNEQFF.

This chain uses TRBV5-1 with TRBJ2-1; TRBD2 aligns across 8 bases. The germline V gene has CDR1 SGHRS and CDR2 YFSETQ. The CDR3 contains 14 residues. With V trimmed by 2 bases and J by 6 bases, 4 bases remained unmatched. CDR3 nucleotides: TGCGCCAGCAGCTTAGGACGGGGGGGCAATGAGCAGTTCTTC. As protein: CASSLGRGGNEQFF. The full variable domain, completed using reference TRBV5-1 and TRBJ2-1, is KAGVTQTPRYLIKTRGQQVTLSCSPISGHRSVSWYQQTPGQGLQFLFEYFSETQRNKGNFPGRFSGRQFSNSRSEMNVSTLELGDSALYLCASSLGRGGNEQFFGPGTRLTVL.

This clone came up a few times. The chain couples TRBV7-2 to TRBJ2-2; possibly TRBD1 for D (5 bases). There are 12 residues in the CDR3. V lost 5 bases and J lost 6, with 7 bases in between. CDR1 is SGHTA and CDR2 is FQGNSA in the germline V gene. For the CDR3, the DNA is TGTGCCAGCAGCCCGACAGCCGGGGAGCTGTTTTTT. Its translation: CASSPTAGELFF.

J is TRBJ2-4 and V is TRBV2; maybe TRBD2 (6 bases). CDR3 length: 12 residues. Germline CDR1 is SNHLY and CDR2 is FYNNEI. The V end lost 5 bases, the J end lost 7 bases, and 9 bases lay between the germline ends. The CDR3 region has the DNA TGTGCCAGCAGTTTGCGGGATAACATTCAGTACTTC. Amino acid sequence: CASSLRDNIQYF.

V gene TRBV29-1 combines with J gene TRBJ2-7; the D is unclear. Germline V gene data show CDR1 as SQVTM and CDR2 as ANQGSEA. The CDR3 extends over 14 amino acids. V was cut by 5 bases and J by 0 bases, with 14 bases left in between. The CDR3 DNA follows: TGCAGCGTTTCCCGTCGACTCGACTCCTACGAGCAGTACTTC. Its translation is CSVSRRLDSYEQYF.

This clone has a handful of counts. The rearrangement links TRBV4-1 to TRBJ1-5; 8 nucleotides agree with TRBD1. In germline, CDR1 is MGHRA, CDR2 YSYEKL. There are 15 residues in the CDR3. Trimming took 3 bases from V and 5 from J; bases not matched to a gene: 6. The CDR3 DNA sequence: TGCGCCAGCAGCCATAGGACAGGGTCCGATCAGCCCCAGCATTTT. Translated, it gives CASSHRTGSDQPQHF.

This clone was seen only a few times. This sequence joins TRBV30 and TRBJ1-1; D unclear. Germline CDR1 GTSNPN, CDR2 SVGIG (reference sequence). The V end lost 3 bases, the J end lost 1 base, and 9 bases lay between the germline ends. The CDR3 has 13 residues. The DNA for the CDR3 is TGTGCCTGGAGCCCCCAATCGAACACTGAAGCTTTCTTT. Translated: CAWSPQSNTEAFF. Combining the CDR3 with reference TRBV30 and TRBJ1-1 gives the whole variable domain SQTIHQWPATLVQPVGSPLSLECTVEGTSNPNLYWYRQAAGRGLQLLFYSVGIGQISSEVPQNLSASRPQDRQFILSSKKLLLSDSGFYLCAWSPQSNTEAFFGQGTRLTVV.

In DNA, the CDR3 is TGTGCCAGCAGTCGGACTCCCGGAGGTGAGCAGTTCTTC. This translates into CASSRTPGGEQFF. This chain links TRBV7-9 with TRBJ2-1, with a tentative D call TRBD2 (5 bases). V lost 6 bases, J lost 9 bases, and 15 bases lay in between. The germline gives CDR1 SEHNR, CDR2 FQNEAQ (reference sequence). The CDR3 consists of 13 residues.

In its sample, this clone was seen a few times. V is TRBV9 and J is TRBJ2-1; D perhaps matches TRBD2 (6 bases). V gave up 2 bases and J gave up 0 bases, with 21 bases separating them. Germline V gives CDR1 SGDLS, CDR2 YYNGEE. The CDR3 is made up of 19 amino acids. CDR3 in DNA: TGTGCCAGCAGCGTCCAGCGGGTCTCACCCTATAGCTCCTACAATGAGCAGTTCTTC. It yields the protein CASSVQRVSPYSSYNEQFF.

V usage is TRBV12-5 and J usage is TRBJ1-1; no firm D call. V lost 2 bases to trimming and J lost 1 base, with 11 bases between them. This CDR3 has 15 residues. Germline V gene data show CDR1 as LGHNT and CDR2 as FRNRAP. CDR3 in DNA: TGTGCTAGTGGTTTGATGGTTCAGAAGAACACTGAAGCTTTCTTT. As protein: CASGLMVQKNTEAFF.

This clone was detected only a few times. The chain has TRBV29-1 and TRBJ2-7, with D perhaps matching TRBD1 (5 bases). CDR1 SQVTM and CDR2 ANQGSEA come from the germline V gene. Deletions cut 4 bases from V and 4 bases from J, with 14 bases between. This CDR3 is 13 amino acids long. The CDR3 nucleotides read TGCAGCGTTGCCGTGGGGCTAAGGTACGAGCAGTACTTC. Protein sequence: CSVAVGLRYEQYF.

V gene TRBV14 combines with J gene TRBJ2-1; D may be TRBD1 (6 bases). Trimming removed 4 bases at V and 8 bases at J, with 21 bases between. Germline V gene lookup returns CDR1 SGHDN and CDR2 FVKESK. The length of the CDR3 is 16 residues. The CDR3 reads CASSPDRHMDPDEQFF. In nucleotides, the CDR3 is TGTGCCAGCAGCCCGGACAGACACATGGATCCCGATGAGCAGTTCTTC.

The chain links TRBV6-5 to TRBJ1-1, with no clear D. Germline CDR1 and CDR2: MNHEY and SVGAGI. This CDR3 is built from 11 residues. Between the trimmed V and J ends, which lost 10 bases and 6 bases, there was a span of 12 bases. The CDR3 spells CATIRGSEAFF. In DNA, the CDR3 is TGTGCCACCATACGCGGGTCTGAAGCTTTCTTT.

This clone was observed a few times. The V call is TRBV9, the J call TRBJ2-2, with 9 positions matching TRBD2. This CDR3 contains 16 residues. Germline V gene lookup returns CDR1 SGDLS and CDR2 YYNGEE. V shed 0 bases and J 6 bases; nucleotides not matched to a gene: 6. The chain's CDR3 is CASSVGLAGGPGELFF. In DNA, the CDR3 is TGTGCCAGCAGCGTAGGGCTGGCGGGGGGGCCCGGGGAGCTGTTTTTT.

This clone has more than one count but fewer than ten. V and J are TRBV9 and TRBJ1-5, with D maybe TRBD1 (6 bases). Trimming shortened V by 4 bases and J by 0 bases, and 20 bases separated the two germline ends. The CDR3 is made up of 18 amino acids. The germline V gene encodes CDR1 SGDLS and CDR2 YYNGEE. The CDR3 bases are TGTGCCAGCAGCCCGGACAGTTACCGACAGAATAGCAATCAGCCCCAGCATTTT. Amino acid sequence: CASSPDSYRQNSNQPQHF.

This clone has a handful of counts. This chain uses TRBV10-3 with TRBJ2-5; possibly TRBD2 for D (5 bases). This CDR3 has 13 residues. Germline V CDR1 and CDR2: ENHRY, SYGVKD. The V end lost 7 bases, the J end lost 2 bases, and 11 bases lay between the germline ends. CDR3 nucleotide sequence: TGTGCCATCAATCCGGGGAATCAAGAGACCCAGTACTTC. It yields the protein CAINPGNQETQYF.

The genes are TRBV7-2 and TRBJ2-2; D remains ambiguous. CDR1 is SGHTA, CDR2 FQGNSA, per germline. Trimming left V 1 base short and J 4 bases short, with 7 bases between. The CDR3 is 14 residues long. CDR3 amino acids: CASSLGAPTGELFF. The CDR3 DNA reads TGTGCCAGCAGCTTAGGCGCTCCCACCGGGGAGCTGTTTTTT.

The CDR3: CATSSPSGGSWDEQYF. DNA for the CDR3: TGTGCCACCAGCAGCCCCTCGGGGGGCTCCTGGGACGAGCAGTACTTC. This chain links TRBV15 with TRBJ2-7; TRBD2 is a possible D gene (7 bases). This CDR3 comprises 16 residues. Per germline, CDR1 LNHNV and CDR2 YYDKDF (reference sequence). V was shortened by 3 bases and J by 5 bases, with 20 bases between the two germline ends.

This clone has more than one count but fewer than ten. The CDR3 reads CASSLEQWSGTQYF. The CDR3 DNA is TGTGCCAGCAGCTTAGAGCAATGGTCCGGGACCCAGTACTTC. The chain is built from TRBV7-9 and TRBJ2-5; no clear D gene. Germline V gene lookup returns CDR1 SEHNR and CDR2 FQNEAQ (reference sequence). The V gene lost 1 base and the J gene lost 7 bases, with 13 bases spanning the gap. The CDR3 covers 14 residues. Supplemented by reference TRBV7-9 and TRBJ2-5, the full variable domain reads DTGVSQNPRHKITKRGQNVTFRCDPISEHNRLYWYRQTLGQGPEFLTYFQNEAQLEKSRLLSDRFSAERPKGSFSTLEIQRTEQGDSAMYLCASSLEQWSGTQYFGPGTRLLVL.

This clone was counted a few times. The chain joins TRBV7-2 to TRBJ2-1, with 9 bases lining up with TRBD2. This CDR3 is built from 18 residues. The V gene's germline CDR1 is SGHTA and CDR2 FQGNSA. V shed 1 base, J shed 10 bases, and the junction held 17 bases outside the gene matches. CDR3 DNA: TGTGCCAGCAGCTTAGAGGGTTTCGGGACTAGCCCGGCGGGGGAGCAGTTCTTC. The encoded protein is CASSLEGFGTSPAGEQFF.

In this sample, this clone turned up a few times. The chain has TRBV4-2 and TRBJ1-6, with unresolved D. Trimming removed 0 bases from V and 13 bases from J, with 10 bases in between. The CDR3 is 13 residues long. The germline gives CDR1 LGHNA, CDR2 YNFKEQ. CDR3 DNA: TGTGCCAGCAGCCAAGATTCCAGCGGGCCCCTCCACTTT. Amino acid sequence: CASSQDSSGPLHF.

This clone showed up just a few times. The gene calls are TRBV27 and TRBJ1-5; TRBD1 matches 7 bases. Germline V CDR1 and CDR2: MNHEY, SMNVEV (reference sequence). This CDR3 has 14 amino acids. V lost 7 bases and J lost 9; bases outside the gene matches: 12. CDR3 residues: CASIKDRPPGPQHF. In DNA, the CDR3 is TGTGCCAGCATCAAGGACAGGCCTCCGGGGCCCCAGCATTTT.

The chain joins TRBV9 to TRBJ2-1; 13 bases line up with TRBD2. V shed 4 bases, J shed 8 bases, and the junction held 6 bases outside the gene matches. Germline-derived CDR1 and CDR2 are SGDLS and YYNGEE. The CDR3 extends over 15 amino acids. CDR3 in DNA: TGTGCCAGCAGCCTCACTAGCGGGGGGGCTCATGAGCAGTTCTTC. Encoded protein: CASSLTSGGAHEQFF.

This clone has just a few counts. The V gene is TRBV4-2, the J gene TRBJ1-2, with a possible D match to TRBD1 (5 bases). Germline CDR1 LGHNA, CDR2 YNFKEQ. The V and J ends lost 3 bases and 0 bases respectively, with 11 bases between them. The CDR3 runs to 15 residues. CDR3: CASSQSDRPNYGYTF. The CDR3, as DNA: TGTGCCAGCAGCCAGAGCGACAGACCTAACTATGGCTACACCTTC.

This chain links TRBV7-8 with TRBJ2-1; 9 bases map to TRBD2. Germline CDR1 SGHVS, CDR2 FQNEAQ. The CDR3 loop spans 17 amino acids. With 8 bases clipped from V and 4 bases from J, the junction kept 15 bases outside the gene matches. CDR3: CASSPRGSGGLYNEQFF. The CDR3 nucleotides read TGTGCCAGCTCCCCCAGGGGGAGCGGGGGGTTATACAATGAGCAGTTCTTC.

This clone was detected a few times. The V gene is TRBV29-1, the J gene TRBJ1-5; D gene uncertain. Per germline, CDR1 SQVTM and CDR2 ANQGSEA. This CDR3 has 13 residues. Trimming shortened V by 6 bases and J by 4 bases, and 13 bases separated the two germline ends. CDR3 region: CSVTTGENQPQHF. CDR3 bases: TGCAGCGTCACAACGGGTGAAAATCAGCCCCAGCATTTT.

This clone appeared a few times. The CDR3 DNA reads TGTGCCTGGAGGGCCAGGGGGCGAGATACGCAGTATTTT. Protein product: CAWRARGRDTQYF. The chain recombines TRBV30 with TRBJ2-3; 8 bases agree with TRBD1. Germline trimming cut 3 bases from V and 5 bases from J; bases unmatched to any gene: 4. Germline-derived CDR1 and CDR2 are GTSNPN and SVGIG (reference sequence). The CDR3 runs 13 residues.

V is TRBV11-2 and J is TRBJ1-2, with TRBD1 matching 8 bases. This CDR3 region has 14 residues. The germline gives CDR1 SGHAT, CDR2 FQNNGV. V lost 2 bases to trimming and J lost 8 bases; unmatched junction nucleotides: 7. In DNA form, the CDR3 reads TGTGCCAGCAGCTTAAATCTACAGGGGGACGGCTACACCTTC. Its translation is CASSLNLQGDGYTF.

The sample holds a few counts of this clone. The chain is built from TRBV9 and TRBJ1-2, with D hard to call. CDR3 length equals 14 residues. CDR1 is SGDLS, CDR2 YYNGEE, per germline. Trimming cost V 4 bases and J 3 bases, with 13 bases left between them. CDR3 loop: CASSSRETYYGYTF. CDR3 DNA sequence: TGTGCCAGCAGCTCAAGGGAGACTTACTATGGCTACACCTTC.

This chain connects TRBV7-3 to TRBJ1-2; D perhaps matches TRBD1 (6 bases). Trimming shortened V by 0 bases and J by 8 bases, and 16 bases separated the two germline ends. The V gene's germline CDR1 is SGHTA and CDR2 FQGTGA. The CDR3 loop spans 15 amino acids. CDR3 protein: CASSLTLDSPGGYTF. The CDR3 DNA is TGTGCCAGCAGCTTAACCTTGGACAGCCCGGGGGGCTACACCTTC.

A few counts support this clone. V is TRBV6-1 and J is TRBJ2-7; possible D gene TRBD1, 6 bases. The ends were cut back, 6 bases at V and 4 bases at J, with 13 bases in the middle. Germline CDR1 MNHNS, CDR2 SASEGT. CDR3 length equals 13 residues. CDR3 coding DNA: TGTGCCAGCAGCGCGCAACAGGGTTACGAGCAGTACTTC. It is translated as CASSAQQGYEQYF.